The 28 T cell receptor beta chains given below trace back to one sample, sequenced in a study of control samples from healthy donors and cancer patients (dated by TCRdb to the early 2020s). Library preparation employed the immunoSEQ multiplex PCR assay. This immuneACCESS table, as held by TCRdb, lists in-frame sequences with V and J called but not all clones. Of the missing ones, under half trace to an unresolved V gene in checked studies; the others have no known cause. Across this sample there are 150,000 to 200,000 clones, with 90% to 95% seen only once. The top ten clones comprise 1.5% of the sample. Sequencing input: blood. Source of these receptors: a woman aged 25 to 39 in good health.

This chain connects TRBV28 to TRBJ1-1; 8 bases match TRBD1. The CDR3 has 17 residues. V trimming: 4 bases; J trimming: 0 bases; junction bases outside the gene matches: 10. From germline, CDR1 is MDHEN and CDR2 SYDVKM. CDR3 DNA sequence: TGTGCCAGCAGTTACCCCGGACAGGGAGGCATGAACACTGAAGCTTTCTTT. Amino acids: CASSYPGQGGMNTEAFF.

In DNA form, the CDR3 reads TGTGCCAGCAGCTTGGGTCTAGGCACAGATACGCAGTATTTT. Translation: CASSLGLGTDTQYF. This chain joins TRBV5-4 and TRBJ2-3; unclear D gene. Trimming left V 0 bases short and J 1 base short, with 6 bases between. This CDR3 is built from 14 residues. Germline-derived CDR1 and CDR2 are SGHNT and YYREEE (reference sequence).

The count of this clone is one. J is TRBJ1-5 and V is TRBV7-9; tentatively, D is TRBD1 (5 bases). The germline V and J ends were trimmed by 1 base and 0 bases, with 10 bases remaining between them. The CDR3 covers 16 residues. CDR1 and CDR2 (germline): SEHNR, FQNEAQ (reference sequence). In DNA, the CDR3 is TGTGCCAGCAGCTTAGGTGAAGGGGATAGCAATCAGCCCCAGCATTTT. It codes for CASSLGEGDSNQPQHF. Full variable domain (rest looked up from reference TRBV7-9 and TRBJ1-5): DTGVSQNPRHKITKRGQNVTFRCDPISEHNRLYWYRQTLGQGPEFLTYFQNEAQLEKSRLLSDRFSAERPKGSFSTLEIQRTEQGDSAMYLCASSLGEGDSNQPQHFGDGTRLSIL.

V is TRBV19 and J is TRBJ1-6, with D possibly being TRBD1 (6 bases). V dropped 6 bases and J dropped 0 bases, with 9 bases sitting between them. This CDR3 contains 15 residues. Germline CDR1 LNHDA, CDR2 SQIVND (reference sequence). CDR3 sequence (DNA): TGTGCCAGTAGGACAGGCAACTCCTATAATTCACCCCTCCACTTT. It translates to CASRTGNSYNSPLHF. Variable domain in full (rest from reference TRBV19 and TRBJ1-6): DGGITQSPKYLFRKEGQNVTLSCEQNLNHDAMYWYRQDPGQGLRLIYYSQIVNDFQKGDIAEGYSVSREKKESFPLTVTSAQKNPTAFYLCASRTGNSYNSPLHFGNGTRLTVT.

CDR3 in amino acids: CASSQDRQGANYGYTF. The CDR3 DNA sequence: TGCGCCAGCAGCCAAGATCGACAGGGGGCTAACTATGGCTACACCTTC. The rearrangement joins TRBV4-1 to TRBJ1-2, with TRBD1 identical over 9 bases. Germline loops: CDR1 MGHRA, CDR2 YSYEKL. The CDR3 loop spans 16 amino acids. The V and J ends lost 0 bases and 0 bases, in that order; junction bases with no gene match: 2.

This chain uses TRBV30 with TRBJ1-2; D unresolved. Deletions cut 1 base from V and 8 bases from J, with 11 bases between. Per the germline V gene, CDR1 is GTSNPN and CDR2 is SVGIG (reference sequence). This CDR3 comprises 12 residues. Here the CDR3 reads CAWSGLEGGYTF. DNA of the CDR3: TGTGCCTGGAGTGGACTGGAAGGGGGCTACACCTTC.

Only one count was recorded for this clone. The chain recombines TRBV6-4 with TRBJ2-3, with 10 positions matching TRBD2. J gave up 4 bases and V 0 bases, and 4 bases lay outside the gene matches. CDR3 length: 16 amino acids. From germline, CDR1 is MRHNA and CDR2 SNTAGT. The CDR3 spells CASSDSPAGGSDTQYF. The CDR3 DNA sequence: TGTGCCAGCAGTGACTCGCCAGCGGGAGGGTCAGATACGCAGTATTTT.

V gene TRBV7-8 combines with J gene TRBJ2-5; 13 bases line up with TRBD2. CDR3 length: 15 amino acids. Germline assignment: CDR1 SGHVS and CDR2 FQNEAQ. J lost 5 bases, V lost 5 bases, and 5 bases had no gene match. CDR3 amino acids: CASSELAGGGETQYF. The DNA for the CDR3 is TGTGCCAGCAGCGAACTAGCGGGAGGGGGGGAGACCCAGTACTTC. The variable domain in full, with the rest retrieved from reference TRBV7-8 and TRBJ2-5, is GAGVSQSPRYKVAKRGQDVALRCDPISGHVSLFWYQQALGQGPEFLTYFQNEAQLDKSGLPSDRFFAERPEGSVSTLKIQRTQQEDSAVYLCASSELAGGGETQYFGPGTRLLVL.

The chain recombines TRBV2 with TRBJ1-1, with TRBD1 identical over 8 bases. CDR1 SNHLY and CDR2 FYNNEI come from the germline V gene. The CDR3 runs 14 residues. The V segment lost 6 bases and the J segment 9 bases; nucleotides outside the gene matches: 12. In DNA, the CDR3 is TGTGCCAGCAGGGCGGTTGGACAGGGAGGGAAAGCTTTCTTT. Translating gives CASRAVGQGGKAFF. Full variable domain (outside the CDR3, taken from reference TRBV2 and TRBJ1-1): EPEVTQTPSHQVTQMGQEVILRCVPISNHLYFYWYRQILGQKVEFLVSFYNNEISEKSEIFDDQFSVERPDGSNFTLKIRSTKLEDSAMYFCASRAVGQGGKAFFGQGTRLTVV.

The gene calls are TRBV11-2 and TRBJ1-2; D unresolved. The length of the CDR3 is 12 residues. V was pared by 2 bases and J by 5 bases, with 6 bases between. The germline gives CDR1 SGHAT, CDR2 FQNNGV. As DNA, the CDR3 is TGTGCCAGCAGCTTACACACTTATGGCTACACCTTC. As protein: CASSLHTYGYTF.

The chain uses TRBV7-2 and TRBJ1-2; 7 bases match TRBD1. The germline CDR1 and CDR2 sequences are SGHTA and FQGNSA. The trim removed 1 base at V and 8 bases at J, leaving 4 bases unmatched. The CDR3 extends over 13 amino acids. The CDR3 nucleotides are TGTGCCAGCAGCTTAGGACAGGGTAGAGGCTACACCTTC. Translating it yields CASSLGQGRGYTF.

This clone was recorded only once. The CDR3 DNA reads TGTGCCAGCAGCTTAGAAAGTTCACCCCTCCACTTT. Encoded protein: CASSLESSPLHF. V is TRBV11-2 and J is TRBJ1-6, with D unclear. V was cut by 0 bases and J by 9 bases, with 3 bases left in between. The CDR3 is made up of 12 amino acids. The germline V gene has CDR1 SGHAT and CDR2 FQNNGV.

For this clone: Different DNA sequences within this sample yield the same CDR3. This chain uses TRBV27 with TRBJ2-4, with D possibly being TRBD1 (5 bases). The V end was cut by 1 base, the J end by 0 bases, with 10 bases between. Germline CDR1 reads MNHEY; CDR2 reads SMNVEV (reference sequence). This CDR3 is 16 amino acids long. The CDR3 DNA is TGTGCCAGCAGTTTATTAGGGGAACTAGCCAAAAACATTCAGTACTTC. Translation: CASSLLGELAKNIQYF.

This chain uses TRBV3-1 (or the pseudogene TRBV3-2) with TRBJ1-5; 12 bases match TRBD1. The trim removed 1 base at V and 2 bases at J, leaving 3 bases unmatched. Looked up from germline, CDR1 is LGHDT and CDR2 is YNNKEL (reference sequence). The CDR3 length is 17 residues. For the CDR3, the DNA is TGTGCCAGCAGCCAAGCCGGGACAGGGGGCCGCAATCAGCCCCAGCATTTT. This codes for CASSQAGTGGRNQPQHF.

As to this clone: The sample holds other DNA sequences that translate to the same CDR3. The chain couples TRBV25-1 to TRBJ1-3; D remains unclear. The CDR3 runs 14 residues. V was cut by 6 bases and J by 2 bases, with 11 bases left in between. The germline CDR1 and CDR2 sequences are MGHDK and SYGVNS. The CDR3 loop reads CASSERGPGNTIYF. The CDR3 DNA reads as TGTGCCAGCAGCGAACGCGGGCCTGGAAACACCATATATTTT. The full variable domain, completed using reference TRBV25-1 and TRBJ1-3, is EADIYQTPRYLVIGTGKKITLECSQTMGHDKMYWYQQDPGMELHLIHYSYGVNSTEKGDLSSESTVSRIRTEHFPLTLESARPSHTSQYLCASSERGPGNTIYFGEGSWLTVV.

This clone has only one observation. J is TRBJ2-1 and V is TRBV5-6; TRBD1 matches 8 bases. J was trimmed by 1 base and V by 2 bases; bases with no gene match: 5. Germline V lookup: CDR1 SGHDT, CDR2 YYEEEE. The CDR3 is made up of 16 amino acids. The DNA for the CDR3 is TGTGCCAGCAGCTTAAGGAGGACAGGGTCCTACAATGAGCAGTTCTTC. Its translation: CASSLRRTGSYNEQFF.

Written as DNA, the CDR3 is TGTGCCAGTAGTAGAAACGGACAGGGTACAGATACGCAGTATTTT. Residues: CASSRNGQGTDTQYF. The chain is built from TRBV19 and TRBJ2-3; 8 bases match TRBD1. V lost 4 bases and J lost 3; bases outside the gene matches: 6. Germline V CDR1 and CDR2: LNHDA, SQIVND (reference sequence). CDR3 length equals 15 residues.

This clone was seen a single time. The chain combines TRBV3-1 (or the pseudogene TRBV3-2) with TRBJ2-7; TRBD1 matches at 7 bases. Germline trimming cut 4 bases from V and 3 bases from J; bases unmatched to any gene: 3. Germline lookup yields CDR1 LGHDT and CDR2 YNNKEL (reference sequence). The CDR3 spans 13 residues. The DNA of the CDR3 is TGTGCCAGCAGCCGGGGACAGAACTACGAGCAGTACTTC. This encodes CASSRGQNYEQYF.

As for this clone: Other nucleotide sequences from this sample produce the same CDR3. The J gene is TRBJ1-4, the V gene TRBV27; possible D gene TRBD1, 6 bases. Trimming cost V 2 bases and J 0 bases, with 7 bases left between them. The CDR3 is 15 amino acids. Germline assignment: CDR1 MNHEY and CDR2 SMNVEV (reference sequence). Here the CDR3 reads CASSLRQATNEKLFF. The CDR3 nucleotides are TGTGCCAGCAGTTTACGACAGGCAACTAATGAAAAACTGTTTTTT.

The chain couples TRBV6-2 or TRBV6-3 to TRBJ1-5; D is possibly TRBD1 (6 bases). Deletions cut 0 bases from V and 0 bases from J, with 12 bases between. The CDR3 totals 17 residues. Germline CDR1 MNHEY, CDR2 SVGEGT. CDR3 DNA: TGTGCCAGCAGTTACTCGAGGGGGGACCATAGCAATCAGCCCCAGCATTTT. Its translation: CASSYSRGDHSNQPQHF.

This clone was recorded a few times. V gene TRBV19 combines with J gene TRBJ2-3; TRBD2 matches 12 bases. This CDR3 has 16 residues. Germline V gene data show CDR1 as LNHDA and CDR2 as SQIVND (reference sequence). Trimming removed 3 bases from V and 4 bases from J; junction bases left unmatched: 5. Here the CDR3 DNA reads TGTGCCAGTAGTATGTTGCTAGCGGGAGGGCCAGATACGCAGTATTTT. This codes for CASSMLLAGGPDTQYF. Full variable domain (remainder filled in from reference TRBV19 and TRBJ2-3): DGGITQSPKYLFRKEGQNVTLSCEQNLNHDAMYWYRQDPGQGLRLIYYSQIVNDFQKGDIAEGYSVSREKKESFPLTVTSAQKNPTAFYLCASSMLLAGGPDTQYFGPGTRLTVL.

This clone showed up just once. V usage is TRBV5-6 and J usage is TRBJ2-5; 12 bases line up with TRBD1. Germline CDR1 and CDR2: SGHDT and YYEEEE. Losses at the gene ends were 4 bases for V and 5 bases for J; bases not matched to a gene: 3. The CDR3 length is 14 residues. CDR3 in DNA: TGTGCCAGCAGCGGGACAGGGGGCTGGGAGACCCAGTACTTC. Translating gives CASSGTGGWETQYF.

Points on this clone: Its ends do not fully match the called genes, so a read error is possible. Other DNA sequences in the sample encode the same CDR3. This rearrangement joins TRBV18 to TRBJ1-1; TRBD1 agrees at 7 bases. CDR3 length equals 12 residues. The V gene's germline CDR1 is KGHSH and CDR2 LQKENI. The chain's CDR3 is CASSPLGQEAFF. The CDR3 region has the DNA TGTGCCAGCTCCCCACTGGGACAGGAAGCTTTCTTT. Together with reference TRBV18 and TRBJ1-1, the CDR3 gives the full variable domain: NAGVMQNPRHLVRRRGQEARLRCSPMKGHSHVYWYRQLPEEGLKFMVYLQKENIIDESGMPKERFSAEFPKEGPSILRIQQVVRGDSAAYFCASSPLGQEAFFGQGTRLTVV.

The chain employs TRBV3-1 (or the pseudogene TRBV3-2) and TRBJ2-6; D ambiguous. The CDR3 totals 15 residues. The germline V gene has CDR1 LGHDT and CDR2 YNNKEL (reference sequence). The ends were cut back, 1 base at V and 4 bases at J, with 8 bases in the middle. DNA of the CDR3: TGTGCCAGCAGCCAAGCGAGATCCGGGGCCAACGTCCTGACTTTC. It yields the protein CASSQARSGANVLTF.

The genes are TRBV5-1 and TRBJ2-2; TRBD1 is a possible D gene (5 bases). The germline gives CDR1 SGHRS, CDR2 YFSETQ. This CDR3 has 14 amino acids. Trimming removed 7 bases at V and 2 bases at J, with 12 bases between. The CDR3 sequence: CASCRTINTGELFF. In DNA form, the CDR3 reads TGCGCCAGCTGCAGGACAATTAACACCGGGGAGCTGTTTTTT. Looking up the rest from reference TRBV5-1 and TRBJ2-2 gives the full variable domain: KAGVTQTPRYLIKTRGQQVTLSCSPISGHRSVSWYQQTPGQGLQFLFEYFSETQRNKGNFPGRFSGRQFSNSRSEMNVSTLELGDSALYLCASCRTINTGELFFGEGSRLTVL.

The CDR3 region is CASSQGQGNTGELFF. The CDR3 bases are TGTGCCAGCAGCCAGGGACAGGGTAACACCGGGGAGCTGTTTTTT. This rearrangement joins TRBV3-1 (or the pseudogene TRBV3-2) to TRBJ2-2; TRBD1 agrees at 9 bases. CDR1 is LGHDT, CDR2 YNNKEL, per germline (reference sequence). V trimming: 3 bases; J trimming: 2 bases; junction bases outside the gene matches: 1. This CDR3 is built from 15 residues.

The CDR3, as DNA: TGTGCCAGCAGCCGGGGACAGTCTAATCAGCCCCAGCATTTT. It encodes CASSRGQSNQPQHF. The rearrangement joins TRBV3-1 (or the pseudogene TRBV3-2) to TRBJ1-5, with TRBD1 identical over 7 bases. This CDR3 region has 14 residues. Germline V CDR1 and CDR2: LGHDT, YNNKEL (reference sequence). With V trimmed by 4 bases and J by 4 bases, 4 bases remained unmatched.

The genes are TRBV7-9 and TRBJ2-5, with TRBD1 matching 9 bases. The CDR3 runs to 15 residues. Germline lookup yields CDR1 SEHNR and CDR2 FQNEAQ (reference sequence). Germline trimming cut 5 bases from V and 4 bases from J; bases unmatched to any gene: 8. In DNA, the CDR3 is TGTGCCAGCAGCCCCCGGACAGGGGAGGGAGAGACCCAGTACTTC. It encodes CASSPRTGEGETQYF.